This T cell receptor (beta chain) was profiled in a study of CD8+ T cells in alopecia areata. Study-wide background: Administration of oral tofacitinib to treated patients was at 5 to 10 mg twice daily.

On this clone: Its antigen is not known.

Study findings and constraints: Normal skin's resident alphabeta T cells are sequenced alongside lesional scalp T cells. Patients shared TCRs less clearly than mice did, possibly owing to HLA. Compared with normal scalp, lesional scalp had higher clonality and more expanded CD8+ clones.

Reverse transcription of extracted RNA yielded cDNA, which provided the sequencing template. The assay was immunoSEQ multiplex PCR, and TCRdb's table has in-frame clones only and misses some. Among hundreds of thousands of clones, 50% to 65% were seen once, and the ten largest hold approximately 0.44%. The sequencing used CD4+ T cells sorted from blood, collected at week 0. This TCR was sampled from a human donor with alopecia areata.

This CDR3 reads CASQRAGAGANVLTF. CDR3 nucleotides: TGTGCCAGCCAGAGGGCAGGGGCTGGGGCCAACGTCCTGACTTTC. The chain is built from TRBV5-6 and TRBJ2-6, with D tentatively TRBD1 (6 bases). CDR3 length: 15 amino acids. The germline V gene encodes CDR1 SGHDT and CDR2 YYEEEE. V lost 7 bases and J 2 bases, leaving 13 bases between the germline ends.